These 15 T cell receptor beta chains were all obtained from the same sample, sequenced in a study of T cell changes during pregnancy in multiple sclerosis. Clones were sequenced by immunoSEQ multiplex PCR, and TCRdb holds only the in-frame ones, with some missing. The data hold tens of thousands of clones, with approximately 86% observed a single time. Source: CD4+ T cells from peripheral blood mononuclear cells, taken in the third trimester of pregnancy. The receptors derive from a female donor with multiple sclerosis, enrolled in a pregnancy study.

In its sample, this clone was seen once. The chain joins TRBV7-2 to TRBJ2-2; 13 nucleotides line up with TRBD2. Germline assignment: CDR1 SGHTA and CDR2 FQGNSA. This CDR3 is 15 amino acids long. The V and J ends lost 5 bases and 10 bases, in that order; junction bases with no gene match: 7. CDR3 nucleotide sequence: TGTGCCAGCAGCATCGGGACTAGCGGGACTAAGGAGCTGTTTTTT. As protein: CASSIGTSGTKELFF.

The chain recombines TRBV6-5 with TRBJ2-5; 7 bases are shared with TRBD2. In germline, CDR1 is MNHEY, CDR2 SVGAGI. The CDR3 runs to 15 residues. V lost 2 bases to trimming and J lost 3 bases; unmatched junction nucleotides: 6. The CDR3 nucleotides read TGTGCCAGCAGTTACCTATCTAGCGGAGAAGAGACCCAGTACTTC. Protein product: CASSYLSSGEETQYF.

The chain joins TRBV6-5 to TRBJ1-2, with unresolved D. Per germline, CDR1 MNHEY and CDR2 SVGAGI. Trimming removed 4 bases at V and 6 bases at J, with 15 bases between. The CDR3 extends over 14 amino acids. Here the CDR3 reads CASSSIWAQDGYTF. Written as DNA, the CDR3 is TGTGCCAGCAGTTCCATCTGGGCGCAGGATGGCTACACCTTC.

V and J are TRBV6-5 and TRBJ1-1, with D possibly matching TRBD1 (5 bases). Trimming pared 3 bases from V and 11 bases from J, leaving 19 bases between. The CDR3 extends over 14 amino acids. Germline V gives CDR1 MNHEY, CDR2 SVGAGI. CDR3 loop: CASSYLGTRTHAFF. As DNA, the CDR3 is TGTGCCAGCAGTTATTTAGGAACCCGGACACACGCTTTCTTT.

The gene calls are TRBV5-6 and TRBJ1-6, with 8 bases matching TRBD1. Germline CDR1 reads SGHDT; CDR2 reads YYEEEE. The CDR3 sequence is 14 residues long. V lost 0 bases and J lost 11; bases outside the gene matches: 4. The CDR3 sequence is CASSLGQGSTPLHF. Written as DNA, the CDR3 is TGTGCCAGCAGCTTGGGACAGGGGAGCACACCCCTCCACTTT.

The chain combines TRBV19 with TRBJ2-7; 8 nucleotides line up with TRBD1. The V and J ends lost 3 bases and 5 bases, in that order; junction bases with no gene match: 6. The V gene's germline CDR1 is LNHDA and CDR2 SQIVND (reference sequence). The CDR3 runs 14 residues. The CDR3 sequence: CASSIQGAGDEQYF. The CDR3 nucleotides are TGTGCCAGTAGTATTCAGGGGGCCGGGGACGAGCAGTACTTC.

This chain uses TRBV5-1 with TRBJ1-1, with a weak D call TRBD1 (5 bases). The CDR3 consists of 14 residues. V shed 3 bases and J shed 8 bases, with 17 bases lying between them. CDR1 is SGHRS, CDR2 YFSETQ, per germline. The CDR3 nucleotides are TGCGCCAGCAGCTGGTCGGGCGGGACCGGGGAAGCTTTCTTT. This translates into CASSWSGGTGEAFF. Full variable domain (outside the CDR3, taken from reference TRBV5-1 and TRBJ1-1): KAGVTQTPRYLIKTRGQQVTLSCSPISGHRSVSWYQQTPGQGLQFLFEYFSETQRNKGNFPGRFSGRQFSNSRSEMNVSTLELGDSALYLCASSWSGGTGEAFFGQGTRLTVV.

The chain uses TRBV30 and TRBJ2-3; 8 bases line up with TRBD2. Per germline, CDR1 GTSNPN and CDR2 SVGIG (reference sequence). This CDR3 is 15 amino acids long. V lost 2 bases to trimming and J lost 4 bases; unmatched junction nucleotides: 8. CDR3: CAWSRAGEGPDTQYF. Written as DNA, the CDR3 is TGTGCCTGGAGTCGAGCGGGAGAAGGGCCAGATACGCAGTATTTT.

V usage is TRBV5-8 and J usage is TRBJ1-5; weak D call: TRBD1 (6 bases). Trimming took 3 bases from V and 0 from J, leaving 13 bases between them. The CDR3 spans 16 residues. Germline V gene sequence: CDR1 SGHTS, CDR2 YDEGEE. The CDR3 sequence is CASSYRVDYSNQPQHF. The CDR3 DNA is TGTGCCAGCAGCTACAGGGTCGATTATAGCAATCAGCCCCAGCATTTT. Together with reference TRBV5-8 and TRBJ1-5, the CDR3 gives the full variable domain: EAGVTQSPTHLIKTRGQQATLRCSPISGHTSVYWYQQALGLGLQFLLWYDEGEERNRGNFPPRFSGRQFPNYSSELNVNALELEDSALYLCASSYRVDYSNQPQHFGDGTRLSIL.

CDR3 residues: CASSANRGRGYGYTF. CDR3 nucleotide sequence: TGTGCCAGCAGCGCTAACAGGGGGCGAGGCTATGGCTACACCTTC. The rearrangement links TRBV9 to TRBJ1-2; 9 bases fit TRBD1. From germline, CDR1 is SGDLS and CDR2 YYNGEE. The V and J ends lost 3 bases and 4 bases, in that order; junction bases with no gene match: 7. The CDR3 spans 15 residues.

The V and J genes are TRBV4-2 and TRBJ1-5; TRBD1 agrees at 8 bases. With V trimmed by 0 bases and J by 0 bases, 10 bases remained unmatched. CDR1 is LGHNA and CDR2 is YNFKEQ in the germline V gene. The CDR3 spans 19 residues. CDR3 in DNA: TGTGCCAGCAGCCAAGAGATGGGTGTCAGGGGGCATAGCAATCAGCCCCAGCATTTT. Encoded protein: CASSQEMGVRGHSNQPQHF.

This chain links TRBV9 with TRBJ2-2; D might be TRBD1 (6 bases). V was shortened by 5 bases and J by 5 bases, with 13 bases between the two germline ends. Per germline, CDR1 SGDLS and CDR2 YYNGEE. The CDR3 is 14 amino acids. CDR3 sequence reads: CASRTTGQTGELFF. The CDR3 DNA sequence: TGTGCCAGCAGGACCACAGGGCAAACCGGGGAGCTGTTTTTT.

As DNA, the CDR3 is TGTGCCAGCAGTTTGAGAACACAGACAGGGGGAGTCTCCTACGAGCAGTACTTC. It specifies CASSLRTQTGGVSYEQYF. The genes are TRBV27 and TRBJ2-7; 9 bases map to TRBD1. V lost 3 bases to trimming and J lost 0 bases; unmatched junction nucleotides: 12. CDR3 length: 18 residues. Germline V lookup: CDR1 MNHEY, CDR2 SMNVEV (reference sequence).

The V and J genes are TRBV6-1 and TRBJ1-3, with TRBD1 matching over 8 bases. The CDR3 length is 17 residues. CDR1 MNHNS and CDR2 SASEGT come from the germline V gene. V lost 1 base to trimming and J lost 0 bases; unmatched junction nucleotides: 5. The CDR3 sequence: CASSEGQGIDSGNTIYF. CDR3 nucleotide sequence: TGTGCCAGCAGTGAAGGACAGGGGATAGACTCTGGAAACACCATATATTTT.

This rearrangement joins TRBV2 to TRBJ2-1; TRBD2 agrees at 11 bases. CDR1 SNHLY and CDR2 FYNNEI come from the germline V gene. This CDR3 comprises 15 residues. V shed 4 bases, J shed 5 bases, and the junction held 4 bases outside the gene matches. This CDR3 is CASSVQLAGDNEQFF. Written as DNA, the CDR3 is TGTGCCAGCAGTGTACAACTAGCGGGAGACAATGAGCAGTTCTTC.